This record concerns one TCR beta chain sequence. The table lists this clonotype with many counts. Its recognized antigen is unknown. No quality values exist for individual bases; no much larger clone is one base distant. The CDR3 has 16 amino acids, counting the end cysteine and phenylalanine. Left in the record is the CDR3 DNA by itself, 48 bases read in frame from the first base. V is reduced by 3 bases and J by 4 bases, leaving a spacing of 18 bases between them. This entry belongs to a study of CD8 T cells in ankylosing spondylitis (TCRdb year 2017). Turning to the overall study: T cell receptor beta repertoires were profiled in healthy donors and ankylosing spondylitis patients so that disease-linked TCR variants could be found. Peripheral blood was sampled, and synovial fluid was additionally collected from ankylosing spondylitis patients. In total, the full study cohort was made up of about 99 healthy donors and roughly 27 ankylosing spondylitis patients. Results and caveats for the whole study, not just this receptor: The disease-linked clones showed a CD8+ phenotype and occurred at relatively low frequencies in peripheral blood. The disease-linked clones were reported to be significantly enriched in matched synovial fluid samples from ankylosing spondylitis patients. A TCR beta motif of 7 or 8 highly homologous amino acid variants appeared characteristic of blood from ankylosing spondylitis patients. Some of the motif variants had been reported before in the synovial fluid and blood of reactive arthritis patients, a finding that suggests common disease-initiation mechanisms.

Instrument on record: Illumina HiSeq 2500. TCR beta libraries were prepared by quantitative 5'-RACE with molecular barcodes. Regarding the original processing steps: A new computational method based on a probabilistic model of VDJ rearrangement was used to identify disease-linked TCR variants. TCRdb applied fastp at Q25 and MiXCR to the public reads, then kept only in-frame beta chains. Each CDR3 protein appears once, grouped with its most common genes and DNA. What appears here as the V and J calls and clone size reflects TCRdb's work, not the paper's. Counted in this sample were under 55,000 distinct CDR3 sequences; 7.4% of them appeared once. The ten top clones hold approximately 8.5% of the sample.

The chain couples TRBV12-3 or TRBV12-4 to TRBJ1-1; perhaps TRBD1 is the D gene, with 5 bases matching. The TCR comes from a female donor with ankylosing spondylitis or in good health (not recorded which). The specimen sequenced was blood, either unsorted or a sorted T cell fraction (not recorded which). The CDR3 corresponds to CASSFRKGGGITEAFF. The base sequence is TGTGCCAGCAGTTTCCGCAAGGGCGGGGGAATCACTGAAGCTTTCTTT.